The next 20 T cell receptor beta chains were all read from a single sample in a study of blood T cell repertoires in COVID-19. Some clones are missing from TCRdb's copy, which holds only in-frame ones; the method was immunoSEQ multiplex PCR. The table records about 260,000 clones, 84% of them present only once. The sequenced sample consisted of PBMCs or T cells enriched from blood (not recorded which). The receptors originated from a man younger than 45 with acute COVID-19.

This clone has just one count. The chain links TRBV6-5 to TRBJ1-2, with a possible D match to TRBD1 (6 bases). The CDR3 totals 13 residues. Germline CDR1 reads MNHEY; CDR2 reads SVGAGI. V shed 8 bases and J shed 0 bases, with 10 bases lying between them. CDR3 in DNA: TGTGCCAGCGGGGACACAACTAACTATGGCTACACCTTC. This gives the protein CASGDTTNYGYTF.

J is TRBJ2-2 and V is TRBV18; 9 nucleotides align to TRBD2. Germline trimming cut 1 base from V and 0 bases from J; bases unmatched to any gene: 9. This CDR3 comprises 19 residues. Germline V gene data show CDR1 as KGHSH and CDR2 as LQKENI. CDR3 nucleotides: TGTGCCAGCTCACCACAGTCTGCTAGCGGGGCAACGAACACCGGGGAGCTGTTTTTT. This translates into CASSPQSASGATNTGELFF.

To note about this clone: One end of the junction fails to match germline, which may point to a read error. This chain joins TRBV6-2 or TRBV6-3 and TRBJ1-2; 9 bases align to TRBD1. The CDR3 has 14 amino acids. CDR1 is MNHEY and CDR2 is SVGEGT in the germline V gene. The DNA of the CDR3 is TGTGCCAGCAGCTCTACTGGACAGGGGCTGGAGCTGTTCTTC. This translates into CASSSTGQGLELFF.

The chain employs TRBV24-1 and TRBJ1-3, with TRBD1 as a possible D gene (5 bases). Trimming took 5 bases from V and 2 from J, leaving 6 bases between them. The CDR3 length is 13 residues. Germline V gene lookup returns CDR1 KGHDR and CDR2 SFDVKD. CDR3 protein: CATSGTTGNTIYF. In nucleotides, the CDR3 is TGTGCCACCAGTGGGACAACTGGAAACACCATATATTTT.

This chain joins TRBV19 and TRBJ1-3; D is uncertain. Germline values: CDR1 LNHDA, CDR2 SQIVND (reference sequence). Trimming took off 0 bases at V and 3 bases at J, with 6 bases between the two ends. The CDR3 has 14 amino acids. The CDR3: CASSIDPVGNTIYF. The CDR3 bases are TGTGCCAGTAGTATAGATCCGGTTGGAAACACCATATATTTT. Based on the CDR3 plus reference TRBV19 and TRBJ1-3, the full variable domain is DGGITQSPKYLFRKEGQNVTLSCEQNLNHDAMYWYRQDPGQGLRLIYYSQIVNDFQKGDIAEGYSVSREKKESFPLTVTSAQKNPTAFYLCASSIDPVGNTIYFGEGSWLTVV.

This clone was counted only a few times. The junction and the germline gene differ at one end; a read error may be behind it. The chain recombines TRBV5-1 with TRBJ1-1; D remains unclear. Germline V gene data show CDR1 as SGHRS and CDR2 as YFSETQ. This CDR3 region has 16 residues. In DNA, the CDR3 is TGTGCCAGCAGCTGGGGAGGTAAAGATCCGAACACTGAAGCTTTCTTT. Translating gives CASSWGGKDPNTEAFF.

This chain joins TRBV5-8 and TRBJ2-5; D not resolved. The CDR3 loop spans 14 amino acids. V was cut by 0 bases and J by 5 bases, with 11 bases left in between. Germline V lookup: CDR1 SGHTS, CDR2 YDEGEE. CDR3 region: CASSLVKLWETQYF. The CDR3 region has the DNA TGTGCCAGCAGCTTGGTGAAGCTCTGGGAGACCCAGTACTTC.

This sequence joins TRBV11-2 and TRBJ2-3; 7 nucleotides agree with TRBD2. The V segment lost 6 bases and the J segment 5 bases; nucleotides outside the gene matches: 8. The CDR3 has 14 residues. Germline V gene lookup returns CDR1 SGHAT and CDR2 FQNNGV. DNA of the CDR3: TGTGCCAGCAGTCTCAACGGGGGGATAGATACGCAGTATTTT. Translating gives CASSLNGGIDTQYF.

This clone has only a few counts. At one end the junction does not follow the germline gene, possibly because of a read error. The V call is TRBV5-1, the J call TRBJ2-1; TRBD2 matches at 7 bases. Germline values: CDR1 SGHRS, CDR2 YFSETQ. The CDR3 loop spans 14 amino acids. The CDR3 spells CASSLSGRANEQFF. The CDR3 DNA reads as TGTGCCAGCAGCTTGTCGGGGAGGGCCAATGAGCAGTTCTTC.

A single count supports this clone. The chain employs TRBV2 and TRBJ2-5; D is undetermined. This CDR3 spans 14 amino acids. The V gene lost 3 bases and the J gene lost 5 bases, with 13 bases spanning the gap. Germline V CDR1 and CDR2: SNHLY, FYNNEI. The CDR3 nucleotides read TGTGCCAGCAGTGAGGTTAGCCTCGGGGAGACCCAGTACTTC. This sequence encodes CASSEVSLGETQYF.

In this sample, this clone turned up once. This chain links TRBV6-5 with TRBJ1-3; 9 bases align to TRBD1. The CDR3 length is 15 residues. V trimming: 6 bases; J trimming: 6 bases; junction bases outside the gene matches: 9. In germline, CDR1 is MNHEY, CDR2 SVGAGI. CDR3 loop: CASSDPGQGENTIYF. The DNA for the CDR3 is TGTGCCAGCAGCGATCCGGGACAGGGAGAAAACACCATATATTTT.

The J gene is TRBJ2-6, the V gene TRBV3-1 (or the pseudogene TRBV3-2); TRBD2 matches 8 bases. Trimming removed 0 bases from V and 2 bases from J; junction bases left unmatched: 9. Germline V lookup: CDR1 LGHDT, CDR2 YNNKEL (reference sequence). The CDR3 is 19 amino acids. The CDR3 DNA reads TGTGCCAGCAGCCAAGAGTTCGGGGGGGTGACGGCTGGGGCCAACGTCCTGACTTTC. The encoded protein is CASSQEFGGVTAGANVLTF.

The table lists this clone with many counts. Here the CDR3 DNA reads TGTGCCAGCAGTCGGAATCGAGGGGGCACTAATGAAAAACTGTTTTTT. This gives the protein CASSRNRGGTNEKLFF. The chain uses TRBV25-1 and TRBJ1-4; TRBD1 matches 7 bases. Germline assignment: CDR1 MGHDK and CDR2 SYGVNS. The CDR3 covers 16 residues. J lost 2 bases, V lost 5 bases, and 8 bases had no gene match.

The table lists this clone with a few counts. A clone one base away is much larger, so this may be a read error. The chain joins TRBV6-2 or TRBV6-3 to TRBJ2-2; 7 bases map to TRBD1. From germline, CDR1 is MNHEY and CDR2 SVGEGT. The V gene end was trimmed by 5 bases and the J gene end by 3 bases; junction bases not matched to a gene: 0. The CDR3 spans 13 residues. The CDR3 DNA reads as TGTGCCAGCAGTGGGACAGACACCGGGGAGCTGTTTTTT. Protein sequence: CASSGTDTGELFF.

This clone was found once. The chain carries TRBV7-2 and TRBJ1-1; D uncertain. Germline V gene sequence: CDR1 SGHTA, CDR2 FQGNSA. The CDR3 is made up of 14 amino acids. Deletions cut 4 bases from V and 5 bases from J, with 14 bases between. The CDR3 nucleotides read TGTGCCAGCAGCTCGGTACTTTCGGGGACTGAAGCTTTCTTT. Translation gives CASSSVLSGTEAFF.

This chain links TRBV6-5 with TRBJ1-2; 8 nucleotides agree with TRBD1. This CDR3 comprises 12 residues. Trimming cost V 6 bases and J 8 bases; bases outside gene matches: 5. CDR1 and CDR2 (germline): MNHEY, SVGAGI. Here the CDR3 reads CASSQGAWGYTF. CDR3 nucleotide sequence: TGTGCCAGCAGCCAGGGGGCCTGGGGCTACACCTTC.

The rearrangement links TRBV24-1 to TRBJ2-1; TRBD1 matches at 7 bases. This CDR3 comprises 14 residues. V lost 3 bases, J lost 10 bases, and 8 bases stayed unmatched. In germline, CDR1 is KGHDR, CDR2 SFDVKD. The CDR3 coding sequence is TGTGCCACCAGTGATGCGAACAGGGGACGCGAGCAGTTCTTC. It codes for CATSDANRGREQFF.

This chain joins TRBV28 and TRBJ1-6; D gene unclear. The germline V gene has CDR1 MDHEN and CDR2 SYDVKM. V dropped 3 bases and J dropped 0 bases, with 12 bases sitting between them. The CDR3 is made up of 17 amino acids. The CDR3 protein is CASSFLLASSYNSPLHF. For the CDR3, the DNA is TGTGCCAGCAGTTTTTTGCTTGCCAGCTCCTATAATTCACCCCTCCACTTT.

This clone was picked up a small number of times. The CDR3 here is CASSLDGQTTFTEAFF. CDR3 DNA: TGTGCCAGCAGCTTAGATGGACAGACAACGTTTACTGAAGCTTTCTTT. The gene calls are TRBV11-3 and TRBJ1-1, with D tentatively TRBD1 (6 bases). This CDR3 has 16 residues. With 0 bases removed from V and 5 bases from J, the gap between germline ends came to 16 bases. Looked up from germline, CDR1 is SGHNT and CDR2 is YENEEA.

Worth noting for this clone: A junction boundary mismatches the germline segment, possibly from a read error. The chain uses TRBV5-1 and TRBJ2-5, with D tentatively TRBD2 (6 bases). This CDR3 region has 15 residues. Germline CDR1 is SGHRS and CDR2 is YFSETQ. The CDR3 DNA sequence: TGTGCCAGCAGCTTCCCCCCGGGGGACGAAGAGACCCAGTACTTC. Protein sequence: CASSFPPGDEETQYF.